Detailed here is one T cell receptor (beta chain). Its specificity is not known. From germline, CDR1 is MNHEY and CDR2 SVGAGI. Trimming cost V 5 bases and J 8 bases, with 16 bases left between them. This CDR3 region has 15 residues. This record belongs to a study of T-cell memory formation after mild COVID-19. Study overall: Each donor largely had its own TCR clusters.

TCRdb ran MiXCR on the 5' RACE reads and lists one entry per CDR3 protein. The data contain hundreds of thousands of distinct CDR3 sequences, approximately 20% of them singletons. General study results and limits: Nothing confirmed that second-wave clones peaking on day 37 were specific for SARS-CoV-2. Memory sampled before infection contained some responding clones, suggesting cross-reactive memory joined.

The receptor was derived from a man aged 18 to 30 who had mild COVID-19 (a few samples of this study predate the infection). Cell type and time point are not known. The sequenced material came from PBMCs or a T cell subset sorted from them (not recorded which). This chain joins TRBV6-5 and TRBJ1-6; possibly TRBD1 for D (6 bases). CDR3: CASSTHPKGDSPLHF. CDR3 nucleotides: TGTGCCAGCAGTACTCACCCGAAGGGGGATTCACCCCTCCACTTT.